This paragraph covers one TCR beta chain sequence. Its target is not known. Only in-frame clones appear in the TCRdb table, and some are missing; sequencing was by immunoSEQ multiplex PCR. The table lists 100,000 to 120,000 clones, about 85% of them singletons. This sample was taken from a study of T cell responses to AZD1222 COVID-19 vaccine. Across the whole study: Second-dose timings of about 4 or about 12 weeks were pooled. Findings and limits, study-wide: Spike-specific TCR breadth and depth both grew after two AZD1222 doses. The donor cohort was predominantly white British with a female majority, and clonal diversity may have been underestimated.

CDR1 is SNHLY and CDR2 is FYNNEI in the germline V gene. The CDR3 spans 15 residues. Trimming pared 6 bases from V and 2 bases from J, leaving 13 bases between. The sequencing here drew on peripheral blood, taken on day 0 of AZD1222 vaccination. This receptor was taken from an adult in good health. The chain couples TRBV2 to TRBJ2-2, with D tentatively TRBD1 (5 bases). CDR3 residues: CASSPAGLNTGELFF. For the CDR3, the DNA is TGTGCCAGCAGCCCCGCAGGGCTAAACACCGGGGAGCTGTTTTTT.